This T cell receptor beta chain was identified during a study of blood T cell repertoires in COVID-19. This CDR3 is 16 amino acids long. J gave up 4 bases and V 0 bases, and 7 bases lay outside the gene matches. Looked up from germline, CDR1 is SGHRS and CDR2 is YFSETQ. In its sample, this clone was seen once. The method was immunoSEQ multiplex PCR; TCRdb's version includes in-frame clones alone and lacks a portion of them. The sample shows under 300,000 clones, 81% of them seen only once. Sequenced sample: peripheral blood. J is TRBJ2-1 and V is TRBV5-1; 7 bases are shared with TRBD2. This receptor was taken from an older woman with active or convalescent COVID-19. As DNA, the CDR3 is TGCGCCAGCAGCTTGGGCGGGGCTAGCGGTTACAATGAGCAGTTCTTC. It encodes CASSLGGASGYNEQFF.